This TCR beta chain was identified in a study of blood T cell repertoires in COVID-19. On the study more broadly: The United States, Italy and Spain provided the acute and convalescent COVID-19 samples. In each case, the material was cDNA or gDNA derived from T cells, B-cell-depleted T cells, or PBMCs.

Grouping used clinical history reported by participants in a survey and questionnaire. The repertoire was sequenced with immunoSEQ multiplex PCR; TCRdb's copy has only in-frame clones and lacks some. The sample has 300,000 to 450,000 clones; approximately 87% are singletons. The sample taken for sequencing was PBMCs or T cells enriched from blood (not recorded which). The TCR originated in a man aged 40-55 years in a cohort exposed to, infected with or recovered from COVID-19 (not recorded which).

The CDR3 sequence is CASSPVDSLSGNTIYF. The CDR3 bases are TGTGCCAGCTCACCCGTAGACAGCCTCTCTGGAAACACCATATATTTT. V is TRBV18 and J is TRBJ1-3, with a tentative D call TRBD1 (5 bases). This CDR3 is built from 16 residues. Between the trimmed V and J ends, which lost 3 bases and 0 bases, there was a span of 12 bases. From germline, CDR1 is KGHSH and CDR2 LQKENI.